This is a list of T cell receptor beta chains from one sample in a study of beta chain features in type 1 diabetes. Here immunoSEQ multiplex PCR was the method, and the copy in TCRdb shows in-frame clones only, minus some. There are about 290,000 clones in the sample; about 8% occur only once, and more than 1% lies in the top ten. Sequencing was carried out using central memory CD4+ T cells from blood. These receptors came from a woman younger than 35 in good health. The CDR3 runs from the conserved cysteine through the conserved F or W. Each record gives: V gene, CDR3 length, J gene, CDR3 protein.

TRBV30	14	TRBJ1-4	CAWSVGITNEKLFF
TRBV6-1	11	TRBJ1-2	CASSVLYGYTF
TRBV4-3	12	TRBJ2-1	CASSQVGGEQFF
TRBV30	14	TRBJ1-3	CAWSVKGALNTIYF
TRBV5-4	14	TRBJ2-6	CASSSGSGANVLTF
TRBV7-2	17	TRBJ2-1	CASSSSPGTSAYNEQFF
TRBV5-1	16	TRBJ2-5	CASSLNSGRRGETQYF
TRBV28	15	TRBJ2-5	CASSFSGLGRETQYF
TRBV7-2	15	TRBJ2-3	CASSLGQPSTDTQYF
TRBV7-9	14	TRBJ1-2	CASSLEKARVGYTF
TRBV15	13	TRBJ1-2	CATSRAGKGGYTF
TRBV27	13	TRBJ1-5	CASRPGRNQPQHF
TRBV5-1	16	TRBJ2-1	CASSYGTGNSYNEQFF
TRBV13	16	TRBJ1-1	CASSLNRATANTEAFF
TRBV6-1	15	TRBJ1-2	CASSEGPGQMYGYTF
TRBV18	14	TRBJ1-2	CASSPGTGSYGYTF
TRBV4-3	16	TRBJ2-3	CASSQATGIGTDTQYF
TRBV13	14	TRBJ2-3	CASSSGQGARTQYF
TRBV25-1	14	TRBJ2-2	CASSEPDRTGELFF
TRBV19	13	TRBJ1-1	CASSMYMNTEAFF
TRBV30	15	TRBJ1-4	CAWSRTTGTNEKLFF
TRBV18	15	TRBJ2-1	CASSPPVALRNEQFF
TRBV15	15	TRBJ2-7	CATSTNRGLTYEQYF
TRBV9	15	TRBJ2-2	CASSLHGGNTGELFF
TRBV5-5	14	TRBJ2-1	CASRTDLAYNEQFF
TRBV4-1	15	TRBJ2-5	CASSLGQAKQETQYF
TRBV7-2	13	TRBJ1-1	CASSSSLDTEAFF
TRBV27	20	TRBJ2-2	CASSVQGLKSASGRFRELFF
TRBV5-6	16	TRBJ2-5	CASSPNQKGTQETQYF
TRBV7-2	15	TRBJ2-1	CASSLLASSYNEQFF
TRBV4-2	17	TRBJ2-1	CASSQDGSAGPYNEQFF
TRBV20-1	11	TRBJ1-1	CSAVNRGHAFF
TRBV11-2	12	TRBJ2-1	CASSLDGTEQFF
TRBV6-5	14	TRBJ2-3	CASSAGSFTDTQYF
TRBV11-2	14	TRBJ2-1	CASSVAGGGNEQFF
TRBV5-1	17	TRBJ2-3	CASSPGKGAMSTDTQYF
TRBV11-2	14	TRBJ2-1	CASSPLGQNNEQFF
TRBV6-6	13	TRBJ1-2	CASNSQGNYGYTF
TRBV25-1	14	TRBJ2-2	CASGGRANTGELFF
TRBV19	12	TRBJ1-2	CASRDRNYGYTF
TRBV4-3	15	TRBJ1-4	CASSQERTRSEKLFF
TRBV27	13	TRBJ1-2	CASSPGTGYGYTF